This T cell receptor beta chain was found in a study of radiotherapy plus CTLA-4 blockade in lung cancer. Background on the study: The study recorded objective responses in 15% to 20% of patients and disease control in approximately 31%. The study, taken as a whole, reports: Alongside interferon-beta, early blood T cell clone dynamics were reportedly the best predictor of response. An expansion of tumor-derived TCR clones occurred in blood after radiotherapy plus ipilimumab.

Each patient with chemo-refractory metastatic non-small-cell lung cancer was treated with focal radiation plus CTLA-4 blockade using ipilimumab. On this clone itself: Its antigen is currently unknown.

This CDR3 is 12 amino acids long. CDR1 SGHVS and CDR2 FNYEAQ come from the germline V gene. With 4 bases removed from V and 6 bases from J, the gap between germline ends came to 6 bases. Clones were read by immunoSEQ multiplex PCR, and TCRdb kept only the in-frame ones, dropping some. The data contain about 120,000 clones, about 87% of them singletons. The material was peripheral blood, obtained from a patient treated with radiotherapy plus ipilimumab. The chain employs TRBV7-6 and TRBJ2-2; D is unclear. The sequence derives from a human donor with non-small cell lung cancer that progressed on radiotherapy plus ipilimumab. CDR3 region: CASSSPAGELFF. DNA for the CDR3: TGTGCCAGCAGCTCCCCTGCCGGGGAGCTGTTTTTT. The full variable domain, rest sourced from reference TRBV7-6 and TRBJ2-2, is GAGVSQSPRYKVTKRGQDVALRCDPISGHVSLYWYRQALGQGPEFLTYFNYEAQQDKSGLPNDRFSAERPEGSISTLTIQRTEQRDSAMYRCASSSPAGELFFGEGSRLTVL.